This T cell receptor (beta chain) was captured by sequencing in a study of early T cells in non-severe SARS-CoV-2 infection. Study-level information: Sequencing used unsorted whole-blood bulk RNA, so chains lack pairing. Overall study findings and caveats: Missing private and CD4 specificities, VDJdb matching favored anti-spike CD8 responses.

The CDR3 covers 12 residues. Trimming shortened V by 5 bases and J by 5 bases, and 9 bases separated the two germline ends. The germline V gene has CDR1 SEHNR and CDR2 FQNEAQ (reference sequence). This clonotype is judged medium-sized. Its specificity is unknown. Each cDNA molecule carried a unique molecular identifier. One entry per CDR3 protein, called by TCRdb with MiXCR from the 5' RACE reads. The sample consists of around 82,000 distinct CDR3 sequences, over 9% of them appearing once. The sequenced sample consisted of whole blood. The chain combines TRBV7-9 with TRBJ1-2; D call uncertain. The receptor was derived from an adult who was a healthcare worker with PCR-confirmed SARS-CoV-2 infection or an uninfected control (not recorded which). As DNA, the CDR3 is TGTGCCAGCAGCCCTGGCACATATGGCTACACCTTC. Amino acid sequence: CASSPGTYGYTF.